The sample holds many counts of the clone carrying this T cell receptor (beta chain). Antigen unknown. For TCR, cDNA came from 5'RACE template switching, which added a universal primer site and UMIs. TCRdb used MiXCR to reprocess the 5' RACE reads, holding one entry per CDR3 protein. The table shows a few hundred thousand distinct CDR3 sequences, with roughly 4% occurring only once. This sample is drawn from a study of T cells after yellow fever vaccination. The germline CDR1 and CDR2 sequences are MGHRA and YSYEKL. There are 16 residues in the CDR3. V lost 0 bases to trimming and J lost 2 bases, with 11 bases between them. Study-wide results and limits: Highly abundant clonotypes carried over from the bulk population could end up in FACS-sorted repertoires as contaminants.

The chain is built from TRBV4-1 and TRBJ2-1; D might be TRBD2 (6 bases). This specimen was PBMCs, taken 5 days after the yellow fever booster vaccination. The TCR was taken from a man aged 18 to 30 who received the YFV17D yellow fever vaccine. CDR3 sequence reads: CASSQEEGEPYNEQFF. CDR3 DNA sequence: TGCGCCAGCAGCCAAGAGGAGGGTGAGCCCTACAATGAGCAGTTCTTC.